Shown below are 7 T cell receptor beta chains from a single sample sequenced in a study of blood T cell repertoires in COVID-19. Here immunoSEQ multiplex PCR was the method, and the copy in TCRdb shows in-frame clones only, minus some. The data hold some 360,000 clones, with about 87% observed a single time. The sample consisted of peripheral blood. The receptors were gathered from a woman aged 55-69 years with COVID-19, enrolled during active disease.

The chain has TRBV4-1 and TRBJ2-5; D is perhaps TRBD1 (6 bases). V dropped 4 bases and J dropped 0 bases, with 12 bases sitting between them. Germline values: CDR1 MGHRA, CDR2 YSYEKL. The CDR3 sequence is 15 residues long. This chain's CDR3 is CASSLDRTYQETQYF. In DNA, the CDR3 is TGCGCCAGCAGCCTCGACAGGACGTACCAAGAGACCCAGTACTTC.

The J gene is TRBJ1-1, the V gene TRBV6-2 or TRBV6-3; no reliable D call. Trimming cost V 6 bases and J 6 bases, with 8 bases left between them. Germline V gene lookup returns CDR1 MNHEY and CDR2 SVGEGT. The CDR3 is made up of 11 amino acids. The CDR3 nucleotides read TGTGCCAGCAGCCGACTCTCTGAAGCTTTCTTT. The encoded protein is CASSRLSEAFF.

This CDR3 reads CASSLGGTQPQHF. The CDR3 DNA follows: TGTGCCAGCAGCTTAGGAGGAACCCAGCCCCAGCATTTT. The chain links TRBV7-8 to TRBJ1-5; no clear D gene. The V end lost 1 base, the J end lost 7 bases, and 8 bases lay between the germline ends. The length of the CDR3 is 13 residues. Germline V gives CDR1 SGHVS, CDR2 FQNEAQ.

V usage is TRBV4-2 and J usage is TRBJ2-1; 11 nucleotides align to TRBD1. Losses at the gene ends were 6 bases for V and 2 bases for J; bases not matched to a gene: 6. Germline V CDR1 and CDR2: LGHNA, YNFKEQ. The CDR3 covers 16 residues. The CDR3 bases are TGTGCCAGCAGGGGAATGGGACAGGGGGCCTACAATGAGCAGTTCTTC. Protein: CASRGMGQGAYNEQFF.

The CDR3 nucleotides are TGTGCCACCAGCAGACCTTTACAGGGGAGTACAGCTTTCTTT. Its protein product is CATSRPLQGSTAFF. This sequence joins TRBV15 and TRBJ1-1; 7 positions agree with TRBD1. CDR3 length equals 14 residues. CDR1 is LNHNV and CDR2 is YYDKDF in the germline V gene (reference sequence). Trimming removed 2 bases from V and 10 bases from J; junction bases left unmatched: 10.

This chain uses TRBV5-1 with TRBJ2-5; maybe TRBD1 (5 bases). Germline V gives CDR1 SGHRS, CDR2 YFSETQ. CDR3 size: 16 residues. Trimming shortened V by 0 bases and J by 3 bases, and 15 bases separated the two germline ends. CDR3 in amino acids: CASSLGQIKKKETQYF. CDR3 DNA: TGCGCCAGCAGCTTGGGACAGATCAAAAAAAAAGAGACCCAGTACTTC.

This clone has just one count. The V and J genes are TRBV19 and TRBJ1-3, with unresolved D. Trimming cost V 1 base and J 3 bases, with 7 bases left between them. The CDR3 consists of 14 residues. Germline V lookup: CDR1 LNHDA, CDR2 SQIVND (reference sequence). The DNA of the CDR3 is TGTGCCAGTAGTATAGCGGGTTATGGAAACACCATATATTTT. It codes for CASSIAGYGNTIYF.